One sample yielded the 27 T cell receptor beta chains listed below, sequenced in a study of regulatory T cells in long-lasting Graves disease (TCRdb year 2021). The library was built by means of multiplex PCR. The sample was run on an Illumina HiSeq 4000. To build TCR beta libraries, CDR3 regions were amplified by Arm-PCR using iRepertoire HTBI primers. TCRdb reprocessing: public reads trimmed at Q25 with fastp, clones called with MiXCR, in-frame beta chains kept. Each CDR3 protein appears once, grouped with its most common genes and DNA. Present in this sample are roughly 400,000 distinct CDR3 sequences, about a fifth of which were seen just once. Less than 25% of the sample belongs to the ten largest clones. Sample time point, as interpreted from the label and publication: persistent/refractory GD, antithyroid drugs over 5 years with positive TRAb. RNA was extracted from PBMCs in TRIzol for both TCR sequencing and RNA sequencing.

The source was peripheral blood mononuclear cells (PBMCs), collected when the disease was refractory, from a patient treated with antithyroid drugs. The origin of the receptors is a female donor with Graves disease.

There are many counts of this clonotype. V gene TRBV7-8 combines with J gene TRBJ1-2, with TRBD1 as a possible D gene (5 bases). Germline V gene lookup returns CDR1 SGHVS and CDR2 FQNEAQ. The V and J ends lost 1 base and 2 bases respectively, with 8 bases between them. The CDR3 sequence is 14 residues long. The CDR3 sequence is CASSLEPGNYGYTF. The DNA for the CDR3 is TGTGCCAGCAGCTTAGAACCAGGGAACTATGGCTACACCTTC.

This clonotype was detected many times. This CDR3 is CASKTLGSSYEQYF. CDR3 bases: TGTGCCAGCAAGACGCTGGGTAGCTCCTACGAGCAGTACTTC. The V call is TRBV2, the J call TRBJ2-7; D call uncertain. Looked up from germline, CDR1 is SNHLY and CDR2 is FYNNEI. Trimming cost V 7 bases and J 0 bases, with 13 bases left between them. The CDR3 runs 14 residues.

This chain uses TRBV10-3 with TRBJ1-1, with no clear D. With 4 bases removed from V and 4 bases from J, the gap between germline ends came to 10 bases. CDR3 length: 13 amino acids. Germline V gene sequence: CDR1 ENHRY, CDR2 SYGVKD. The CDR3 DNA sequence: TGTGCCATCAGTGCCGGGGAGACCACTGAAGCTTTCTTT. Translating gives CAISAGETTEAFF.

This clonotype occurred many times. This chain connects TRBV12-3 or TRBV12-4 to TRBJ2-5; D possibly corresponds to TRBD2 (5 bases). V lost 6 bases and J 5 bases, leaving 13 bases between the germline ends. The CDR3 contains 13 residues. The chain's CDR3 is CASRSLAEETQYF. The DNA for the CDR3 is TGTGCCAGCAGATCTCTAGCCGAGGAGACCCAGTACTTC.

CDR3 sequence: CASSLTGKSTEAFF. CDR3 bases: TGTGCCAGCAGCTTAACAGGGAAATCGACTGAAGCTTTCTTT. The chain joins TRBV5-6 to TRBJ1-1; D may be TRBD1 (6 bases). The CDR3 has 14 residues. Trimming cost V 2 bases and J 5 bases, with 13 bases left between them. Germline V gene lookup returns CDR1 SGHDT and CDR2 YYEEEE.

The chain couples TRBV30 to TRBJ1-5; 7 bases fit TRBD1. Losses at the gene ends were 5 bases for V and 2 bases for J; bases not matched to a gene: 0. This CDR3 has 12 amino acids. Germline loops: CDR1 GTSNPN, CDR2 SVGIG (reference sequence). In DNA form, the CDR3 reads TGTGCCTGGGACAGGGGCAATCAGCCCCAGCATTTT. Its protein product is CAWDRGNQPQHF.

This clonotype is a singleton in its sample. The chain joins TRBV5-6 to TRBJ2-4; D remains ambiguous. Germline V CDR1 and CDR2: SGHDT, YYEEEE. V was shortened by 0 bases and J by 4 bases, with 8 bases between the two germline ends. The CDR3 loop spans 14 amino acids. CDR3 coding DNA: TGTGCCAGCAGCTTGGGGACGGTTAAAAACATTCAGTACTTC. Translated: CASSLGTVKNIQYF.

This clonotype has more than one count but fewer than ten. The J gene is TRBJ1-2, the V gene TRBV5-5; D is uncertain. Germline assignment: CDR1 SGHKS and CDR2 YYEKEE (reference sequence). The CDR3 is 13 residues long. Trimming took off 4 bases at V and 3 bases at J, with 10 bases between the two ends. The DNA of the CDR3 is TGTGCCAGCAGCCCGCCGGCCCACTATGGCTACACCTTC. Translated: CASSPPAHYGYTF.

This chain connects TRBV5-1 to TRBJ1-2, with TRBD1 as a possible D gene (5 bases). Germline values: CDR1 SGHRS, CDR2 YFSETQ. The CDR3 runs 15 residues. V was pared by 1 base and J by 4 bases, with 14 bases between. CDR3 nucleotide sequence: TGCGCCAGCAGCTTGTCCTCGGAGGGACCCTATGGCTACACCTTC. This gives the protein CASSLSSEGPYGYTF.

This clonotype has only a few counts. The chain joins TRBV3-1 to TRBJ1-2; no reliable D call. Per germline, CDR1 LGHDT and CDR2 YNNKEL (reference sequence). V lost 8 bases to trimming and J lost 4 bases, with 11 bases between them. The CDR3 is 12 residues long. CDR3 sequence: CASATRGYGYTF. In DNA form, the CDR3 reads TGTGCCAGCGCTACCCGGGGCTATGGCTACACCTTC.

The sample holds many counts of this clonotype. The J gene is TRBJ2-5, the V gene TRBV11-2, with D perhaps TRBD1 or TRBD2 (5 bases each). The CDR3 runs to 15 residues. Per germline, CDR1 SGHAT and CDR2 FQNNGV. Trimming took 5 bases from V and 5 from J, leaving 18 bases between them. In DNA, the CDR3 is TGTGCCAGCAGCCGGGGCGCCTTCGACGGGGAGACCCAGTACTTC. Its translation: CASSRGAFDGETQYF.

This clonotype appeared many times. The chain combines TRBV12-3 or TRBV12-4 with TRBJ1-2; D may be TRBD1 (6 bases). V was shortened by 4 bases and J by 6 bases, with 15 bases between the two germline ends. The CDR3 runs to 14 residues. CDR3 bases: TGTGCCAGCAGTTATACAGGGTGGCGAGATGGCTACACCTTC. The encoded protein is CASSYTGWRDGYTF.

There are many counts of this clonotype. The genes are TRBV6-1 and TRBJ1-5; D is perhaps TRBD1 (5 bases). The CDR3 runs to 14 residues. CDR1 and CDR2 from the germline V gene are MNHNS and SASEGT. Trimming shortened V by 4 bases and J by 7 bases, and 14 bases separated the two germline ends. Here the CDR3 reads CASSVLGTGQPQHF. Written as DNA, the CDR3 is TGTGCCAGCAGTGTATTGGGGACGGGGCAGCCCCAGCATTTT.

This clonotype was seen more than once but under ten times. The chain is built from TRBV5-4 and TRBJ2-5, with D perhaps TRBD2 (6 bases). The length of the CDR3 is 13 residues. Looked up from germline, CDR1 is SGHNT and CDR2 is YYREEE (reference sequence). V was shortened by 0 bases and J by 7 bases, with 10 bases between the two germline ends. CDR3 residues: CASSLDGSGTQYF. CDR3 in DNA: TGTGCCAGCAGCTTGGATGGTAGCGGGACCCAGTACTTC.

There are a few counts of this clonotype. The gene calls are TRBV9 and TRBJ1-6, with D maybe TRBD1 (5 bases). This CDR3 spans 15 amino acids. V lost 3 bases, J lost 11 bases, and 18 bases lay in between. Germline V lookup: CDR1 SGDLS, CDR2 YYNGEE. The CDR3 DNA sequence: TGTGCCAGCAGCGAGACGGGTCATGGGGGAGCACCCCTCCACTTT. As protein: CASSETGHGGAPLHF.

This clonotype occurred many times. This chain connects TRBV29-1 to TRBJ2-5, with TRBD2 matching over 9 bases. CDR3 size: 14 residues. Germline V lookup: CDR1 SQVTM, CDR2 ANQGSEA. V lost 4 bases to trimming and J lost 5 bases; unmatched junction nucleotides: 8. For the CDR3, the DNA is TGCAGCGTTGTCGGCGGGAGGGCCTCTGAGACCCAGTACTTC. Protein sequence: CSVVGGRASETQYF. The variable domain in full, completed from reference TRBV29-1 and TRBJ2-5, reads SAVISQKPSRDICQRGTSLTIQCQVDSQVTMMFWYRQQPGQSLTLIATANQGSEATYESGFVIDKFPISRPNLTFSTLTVSNMSPEDSSIYLCSVVGGRASETQYFGPGTRLLVL.

This clonotype has a count of ten or more. The chain combines TRBV6-1 with TRBJ2-7, with D possibly being TRBD2 (6 bases). CDR3 length equals 13 residues. V dropped 7 bases and J dropped 1 base, with 11 bases sitting between them. CDR1 and CDR2 from the germline V gene are MNHNS and SASEGT. The DNA of the CDR3 is TGTGCCAGCACAAACAGCGGGTCCTACGAGCAGTACTTC. Translation: CASTNSGSYEQYF.

In its sample, this clonotype was seen a few times. The V call is TRBV28, the J call TRBJ2-2; possibly TRBD1 for D (5 bases). CDR3 size: 16 residues. From germline, CDR1 is MDHEN and CDR2 SYDVKM. V lost 3 bases and J lost 6, with 17 bases in between. The CDR3: CASSFSQVKFAGELFF. The CDR3 DNA follows: TGTGCCAGCAGTTTCTCACAGGTTAAGTTCGCCGGGGAGCTGTTTTTT.

The chain carries TRBV27 and TRBJ1-1; TRBD1 matches at 7 bases. V lost 4 bases, J lost 1 base, and 3 bases stayed unmatched. Germline V gene sequence: CDR1 MNHEY, CDR2 SMNVEV (reference sequence). The CDR3 spans 14 residues. The CDR3 DNA is TGTGCCAGCAGTTGGACAGGACAGAACACTGAAGCTTTCTTT. Encoded protein: CASSWTGQNTEAFF.

The DNA for the CDR3 is TGTGCCAGCAGCGGGAGGACGGACGGCCCCTTGTACTTC. Protein sequence: CASSGRTDGPLYF. This chain joins TRBV7-9 and TRBJ2-5; D might be TRBD2 (6 bases). Trimming stripped 5 bases from V and 13 bases from J, with 20 bases between. Germline CDR1 and CDR2: SEHNR and FQNEAQ (reference sequence). The CDR3 runs to 13 residues. The complete variable domain, with remaining parts taken from reference TRBV7-9 and TRBJ2-5, reads DTGVSQNPRHKITKRGQNVTFRCDPISEHNRLYWYRQTLGQGPEFLTYFQNEAQLEKSRLLSDRFSAERPKGSFSTLEIQRTEQGDSAMYLCASSGRTDGPLYFGPGTRLLVL.

This clonotype occurred many times. V gene TRBV27 combines with J gene TRBJ1-1; 8 nucleotides align to TRBD1. CDR1 and CDR2 from the germline V gene are MNHEY and SMNVEV (reference sequence). With V trimmed by 5 bases and J by 3 bases, 8 bases remained unmatched. The CDR3 consists of 15 residues. The CDR3 loop is CASSPWDRRYTEAFF. DNA for the CDR3: TGTGCCAGCAGTCCCTGGGACAGGCGGTACACTGAAGCTTTCTTT.

This clonotype was found a few times. The J gene is TRBJ1-5, the V gene TRBV3-1; TRBD1 matches at 8 bases. This CDR3 has 17 amino acids. Looked up from germline, CDR1 is LGHDT and CDR2 is YNNKEL (reference sequence). The V gene end was trimmed by 2 bases and the J gene end by 5 bases; junction bases not matched to a gene: 11. Here the CDR3 reads CASSQSSGRGPHQPQHF. In DNA form, the CDR3 reads TGTGCCAGCAGCCAATCATCGGGCAGGGGGCCCCATCAGCCCCAGCATTTT.

This clonotype was counted many times. The J gene is TRBJ1-5, the V gene TRBV27, with no clear D. The V end lost 6 bases, the J end lost 6 bases, and 12 bases lay between the germline ends. Germline CDR1 and CDR2: MNHEY and SMNVEV (reference sequence). This CDR3 contains 13 residues. DNA for the CDR3: TGTGCCAGCAGCCATGTTATAAGTCAGCCCCAGCATTTT. Its translation: CASSHVISQPQHF.

This clonotype has at least ten counts. The genes are TRBV28 and TRBJ1-2; D remains unclear. V lost 6 bases, J lost 5 bases, and 10 bases lay in between. Germline V lookup: CDR1 MDHEN, CDR2 SYDVKM. There are 12 residues in the CDR3. Written as DNA, the CDR3 is TGTGCCAGCAGGGGAGGGCCGTATGGCTACACCTTC. Its protein product is CASRGGPYGYTF.

This clonotype was recorded many times. The chain joins TRBV2 to TRBJ1-5; D gene uncertain. Germline V CDR1 and CDR2: SNHLY, FYNNEI. The V gene lost 7 bases and the J gene lost 0 bases, with 13 bases spanning the gap. The CDR3 runs 15 residues. CDR3 sequence: CASTGAEYSNQPQHF. The CDR3 region has the DNA TGTGCCAGCACCGGCGCAGAATATAGCAATCAGCCCCAGCATTTT.

In this sample, this clonotype turned up many times. J is TRBJ1-5 and V is TRBV12-3 or TRBV12-4, with D possibly being TRBD1 (6 bases). V lost 7 bases, J lost 7 bases, and 14 bases lay in between. The CDR3 consists of 13 residues. For the CDR3, the DNA is TGTGCCAGCACCGCAGGGGACCGGCAGCCCCAGCATTTT. Its translation is CASTAGDRQPQHF.

In its sample, this clonotype was seen many times. The chain has TRBV20-1 and TRBJ1-1, with no clear D. CDR3 length equals 15 residues. Germline CDR1 is DFQATT and CDR2 is SNEGSKA (reference sequence). V gave up 1 base and J gave up 5 bases, with 17 bases separating them. Here the CDR3 DNA reads TGCAGTGCTAGAGTTGGAGAGAGCAGAGGGACTGAAGCTTTCTTT. Its protein is CSARVGESRGTEAFF.